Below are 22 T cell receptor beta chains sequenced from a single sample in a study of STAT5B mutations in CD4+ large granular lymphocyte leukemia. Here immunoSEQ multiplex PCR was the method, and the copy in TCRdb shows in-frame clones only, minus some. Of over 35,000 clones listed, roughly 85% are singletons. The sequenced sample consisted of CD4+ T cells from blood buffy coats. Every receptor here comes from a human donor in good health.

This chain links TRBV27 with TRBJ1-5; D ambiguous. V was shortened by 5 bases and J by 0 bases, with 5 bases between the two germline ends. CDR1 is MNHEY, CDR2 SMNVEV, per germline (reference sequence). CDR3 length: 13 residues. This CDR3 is CASSHYSNQPQHF. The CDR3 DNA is TGTGCCAGCAGTCACTATAGCAATCAGCCCCAGCATTTT.

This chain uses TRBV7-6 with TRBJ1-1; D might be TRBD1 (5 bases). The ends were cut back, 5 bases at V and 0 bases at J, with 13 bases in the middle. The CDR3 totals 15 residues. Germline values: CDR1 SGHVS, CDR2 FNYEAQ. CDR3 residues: CASSPDIGLNTEAFF. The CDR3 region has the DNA TGTGCCAGCAGCCCGGACATCGGCTTGAACACTGAAGCTTTCTTT. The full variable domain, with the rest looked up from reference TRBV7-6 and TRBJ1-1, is GAGVSQSPRYKVTKRGQDVALRCDPISGHVSLYWYRQALGQGPEFLTYFNYEAQQDKSGLPNDRFSAERPEGSISTLTIQRTEQRDSAMYRCASSPDIGLNTEAFFGQGTRLTVV.

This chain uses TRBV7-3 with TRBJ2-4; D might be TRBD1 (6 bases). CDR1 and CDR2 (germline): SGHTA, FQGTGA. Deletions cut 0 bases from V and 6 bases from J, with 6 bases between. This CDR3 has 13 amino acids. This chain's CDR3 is CASSLTGGNIQYF. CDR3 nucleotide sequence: TGTGCCAGCAGCTTAACAGGGGGAAACATTCAGTACTTC.

The CDR3 DNA reads as TGTGCCAGCAGCCCCAGGAGGGGACAAGAGACCCAGTACTTC. Protein sequence: CASSPRRGQETQYF. V gene TRBV11-3 combines with J gene TRBJ2-5; D is perhaps TRBD2 (6 bases). The germline V gene has CDR1 SGHNT and CDR2 YENEEA. V was clipped by 5 bases and J by 2 bases, with 12 bases between them. The CDR3 sequence is 14 residues long.

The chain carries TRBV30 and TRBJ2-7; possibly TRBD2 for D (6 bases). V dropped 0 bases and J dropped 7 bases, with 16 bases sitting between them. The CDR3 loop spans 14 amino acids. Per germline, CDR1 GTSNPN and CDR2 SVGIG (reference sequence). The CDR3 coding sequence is TGTGCCTGGAGTGTGAAGGGACTCGGTGGGGAGCAGTACTTC. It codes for CAWSVKGLGGEQYF.

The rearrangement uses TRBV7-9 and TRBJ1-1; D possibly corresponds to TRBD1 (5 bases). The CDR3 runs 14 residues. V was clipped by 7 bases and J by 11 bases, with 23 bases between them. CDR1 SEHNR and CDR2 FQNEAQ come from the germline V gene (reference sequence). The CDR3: CASTQGLPEARAFF. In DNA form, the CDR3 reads TGTGCCAGCACCCAGGGTCTCCCTGAGGCTCGGGCTTTCTTT.

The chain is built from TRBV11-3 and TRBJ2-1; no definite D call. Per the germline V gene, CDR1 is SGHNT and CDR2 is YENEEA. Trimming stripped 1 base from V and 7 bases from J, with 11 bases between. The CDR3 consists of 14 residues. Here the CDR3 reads CASSLAGPLNEQFF. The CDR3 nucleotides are TGTGCCAGCAGCTTAGCCGGGCCCCTAAATGAGCAGTTCTTC. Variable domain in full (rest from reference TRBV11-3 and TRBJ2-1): EAGVVQSPRYKIIEKKQPVAFWCNPISGHNTLYWYLQNLGQGPELLIRYENEEAVDDSQLPKDRFSAERLKGVDSTLKIQPAELGDSAVYLCASSLAGPLNEQFFGPGTRLTVL.

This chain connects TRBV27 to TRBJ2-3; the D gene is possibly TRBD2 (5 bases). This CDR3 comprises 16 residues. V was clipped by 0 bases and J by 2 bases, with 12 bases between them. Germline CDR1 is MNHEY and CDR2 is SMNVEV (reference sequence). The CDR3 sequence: CASSLSSASPTDTQYF. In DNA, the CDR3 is TGTGCCAGCAGTTTATCTAGCGCTAGCCCCACAGATACGCAGTATTTT.

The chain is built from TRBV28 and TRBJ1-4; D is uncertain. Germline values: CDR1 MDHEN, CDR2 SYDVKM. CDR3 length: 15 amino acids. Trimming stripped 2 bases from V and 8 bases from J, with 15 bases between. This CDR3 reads CASSLTSTLGEKLFF. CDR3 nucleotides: TGTGCCAGCAGTTTAACCTCAACGTTAGGAGAAAAACTGTTTTTT.

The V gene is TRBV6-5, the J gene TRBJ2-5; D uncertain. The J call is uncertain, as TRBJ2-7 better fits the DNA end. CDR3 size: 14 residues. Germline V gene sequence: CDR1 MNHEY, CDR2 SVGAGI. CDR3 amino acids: CASSSELDGYEQYF. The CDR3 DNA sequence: TGTGCCAGCAGTTCCGAACTGGACGGATACGAGCAGTACTTC.

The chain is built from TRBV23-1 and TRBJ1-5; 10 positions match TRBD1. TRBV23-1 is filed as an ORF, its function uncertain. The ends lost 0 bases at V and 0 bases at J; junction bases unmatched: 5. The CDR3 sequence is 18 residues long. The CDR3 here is CASSQSRGTGDSNQPQHF. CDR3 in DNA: TGCGCCAGCAGTCAATCCCGAGGGACAGGGGATAGCAATCAGCCCCAGCATTTT.

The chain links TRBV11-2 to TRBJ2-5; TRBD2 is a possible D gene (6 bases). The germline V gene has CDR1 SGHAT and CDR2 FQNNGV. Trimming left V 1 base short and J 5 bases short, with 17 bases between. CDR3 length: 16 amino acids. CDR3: CASSLVSGQARETQYF. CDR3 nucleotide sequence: TGTGCCAGCAGCTTAGTAAGCGGGCAGGCTCGGGAGACCCAGTACTTC.

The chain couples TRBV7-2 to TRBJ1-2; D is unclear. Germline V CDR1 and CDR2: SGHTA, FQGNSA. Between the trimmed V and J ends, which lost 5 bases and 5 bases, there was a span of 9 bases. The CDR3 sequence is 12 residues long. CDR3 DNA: TGTGCCAGCAGCGCGACTTCGTATGGCTACACCTTC. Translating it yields CASSATSYGYTF.

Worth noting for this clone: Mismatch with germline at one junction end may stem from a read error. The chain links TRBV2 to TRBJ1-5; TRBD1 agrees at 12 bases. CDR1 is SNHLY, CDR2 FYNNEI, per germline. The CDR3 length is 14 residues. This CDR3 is CASSRVGTGGHLVF. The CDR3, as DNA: TGTGCCAGCAGTCGAGTGGGGACAGGGGGCCACCTTGTGTTT. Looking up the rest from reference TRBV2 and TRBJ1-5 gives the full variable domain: EPEVTQTPSHQVTQMGQEVILRCVPISNHLYFYWYRQILGQKVEFLVSFYNNEISEKSEIFDDQFSVERPDGSNFTLKIRSTKLEDSAMYFCASSRVGTGGHLVFGDGTRLSIL.

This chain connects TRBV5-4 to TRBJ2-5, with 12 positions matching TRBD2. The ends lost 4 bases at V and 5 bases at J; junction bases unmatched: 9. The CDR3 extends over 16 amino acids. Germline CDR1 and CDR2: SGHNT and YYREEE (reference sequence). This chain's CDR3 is CASSPQTSGSEETQYF. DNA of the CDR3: TGTGCCAGCAGCCCCCAGACTAGCGGGAGCGAGGAGACCCAGTACTTC.

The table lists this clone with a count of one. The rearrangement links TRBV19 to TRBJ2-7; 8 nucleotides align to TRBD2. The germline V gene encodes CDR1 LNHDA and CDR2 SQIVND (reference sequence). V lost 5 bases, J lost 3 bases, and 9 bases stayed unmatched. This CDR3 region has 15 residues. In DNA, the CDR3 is TGTGCCAGTAGTCTCGGTCGGGGGGGCCTCTACGAGCAGTACTTC. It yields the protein CASSLGRGGLYEQYF.

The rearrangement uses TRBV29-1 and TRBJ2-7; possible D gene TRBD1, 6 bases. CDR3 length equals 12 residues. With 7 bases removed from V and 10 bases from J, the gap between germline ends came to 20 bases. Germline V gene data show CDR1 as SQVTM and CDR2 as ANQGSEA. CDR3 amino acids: CSASGQGLGQYF. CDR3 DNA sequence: TGCAGCGCCTCTGGGCAGGGGCTGGGACAGTACTTC.

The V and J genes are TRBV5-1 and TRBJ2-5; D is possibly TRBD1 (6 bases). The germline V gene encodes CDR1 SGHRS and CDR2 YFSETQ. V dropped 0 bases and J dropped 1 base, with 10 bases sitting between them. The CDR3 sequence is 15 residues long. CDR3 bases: TGCGCCAGCAGCTTGGGCAGGGGTCCCCAAGAGACCCAGTACTTC. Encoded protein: CASSLGRGPQETQYF.

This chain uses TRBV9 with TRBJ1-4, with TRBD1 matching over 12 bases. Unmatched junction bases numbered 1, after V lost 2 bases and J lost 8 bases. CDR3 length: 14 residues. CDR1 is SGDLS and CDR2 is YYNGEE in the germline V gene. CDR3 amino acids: CASSVGTGGEKLFF. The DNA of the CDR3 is TGTGCCAGCAGCGTCGGGACAGGGGGCGAAAAACTGTTTTTT.

Here the CDR3 reads CASSPLAGVEQFF. CDR3 sequence (DNA): TGCGCCAGCAGCCCGTTAGCGGGGGTTGAGCAGTTCTTC. The chain uses TRBV5-1 and TRBJ2-1, with TRBD2 identical over 9 bases. With V trimmed by 4 bases and J by 9 bases, 5 bases remained unmatched. Germline V CDR1 and CDR2: SGHRS, YFSETQ. The CDR3 has 13 residues.

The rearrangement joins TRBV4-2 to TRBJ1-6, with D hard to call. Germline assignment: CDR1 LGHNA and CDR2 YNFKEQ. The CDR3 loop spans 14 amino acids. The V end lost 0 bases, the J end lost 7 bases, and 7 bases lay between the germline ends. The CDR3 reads CASSQELQNSPLHF. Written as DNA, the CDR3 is TGTGCCAGCAGCCAAGAACTACAGAATTCACCCCTCCACTTT.

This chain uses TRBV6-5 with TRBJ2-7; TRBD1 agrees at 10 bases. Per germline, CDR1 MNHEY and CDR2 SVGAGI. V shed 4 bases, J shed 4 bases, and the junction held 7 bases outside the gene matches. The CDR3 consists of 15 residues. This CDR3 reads CASSLRTGGGYEQYF. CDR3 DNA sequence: TGTGCCAGCAGTTTGAGGACAGGGGGAGGATACGAGCAGTACTTC.